This TCR beta chain was recovered during a study of memory CD4+ T cells and cytomegalovirus serostatus. Notes on the study in general: The CMV-associated TCR signature appears largely within the CD4+ memory repertoire. 67 of 164 known CMV-associated TCRbeta sequences appeared in CD4+ memory.

The CDR3 is made up of 15 amino acids. Trimming at V came to 5 bases and at J to 2 bases, leaving 6 bases not matched to a gene. In germline, CDR1 is SGHTA, CDR2 FQGNSA. Concerning this clone itself: Its antigen is not known.

Single viable CD3+CD4+CD8-CD45RO+ cells were sorted as the memory CD4+ T cells. The assay was immunoSEQ multiplex PCR, and TCRdb's table has in-frame clones only and misses some. This sample has about 50,000 clones; more than 60% occur once, and the top ten carry less than 0.75%. This clonotype was obtained from an adult in good health and CMV-seronegative. The sequencing input was memory CD4+ T cells from blood. The V call is TRBV7-2, the J call TRBJ2-7; 10 bases map to TRBD2. This CDR3 is CASSPGSGGAYEQYF. The CDR3 DNA follows: TGTGCCAGCAGCCCGGGGAGCGGGGGGGCCTACGAGCAGTACTTC.